This TCR beta chain is drawn from a study of T cell responses to AZD1222 COVID-19 vaccine. Analysis merged second doses at about 4 or about 12 weeks. Sequenced by immunoSEQ multiplex PCR; TCRdb stores in-frame clones only, minus some. The profile shows under 35,000 clones, around 87% of them singletons. In this sample, this clone turned up a few times. Its specificity is not known. Findings of the study overall: Donors skewed white British and female; clonal diversity was possibly underestimated. Only 5 or 6 AZD1222 recipients were seropositive at baseline.

The CDR3 covers 17 residues. V lost 1 base and J lost 5, with 20 bases in between. Germline CDR1 is SEHNR and CDR2 is FQNEAQ (reference sequence). The source of this sequence is an adult who received the AZD1222 COVID-19 vaccine. The chain has TRBV7-9 and TRBJ1-2, with D perhaps TRBD1 (5 bases). The source was peripheral blood, collected 28 days after the second AZD1222 dose. The CDR3 DNA reads as TGTGCCAGCAGCTTAGGAGGTTACGGGGGAAGAGGGTATGGCTACACCTTC. Protein product: CASSLGGYGGRGYGYTF.